The text below deals with one T cell receptor (beta chain). It lacks a known antigen. Sequencing ends 3 residues short of the CDR3 end; the germline J gene provides the rest. Every participant had a single incident cervical HPV16 infection, and prevalent HPV16 infections were excluded. Cervical HPV DNA was detected by MY09/MY11 PCR and genotyped by dot-blot hybridization. More than 14 mL of heparinized blood was centrifuged, after which the buffy coat was aliquoted, frozen at -30 degrees C, and then stored at -80 degrees C. QIAGEN kits were used to extract genomic DNA from buffy coat specimens. Trimmed from V: 2 bases; trimmed from J: 4 bases; junction bases lacking a gene match: 2. CDR1 and CDR2 (MRHNA, SNTAGT) derive from the germline V gene. From cysteine to phenylalanine, the CDR3 is 14 amino acids long. Part of the CDR3 DNA is given, 33 bases translated from base 1. TCR beta CDR3 regions were amplified by multiplex PCR using the immunoSEQ assay from an average of 1200 ng genomic DNA per sample. The assay corrected primer bias using a complete synthetic TCR repertoire to establish an amplification baseline. Amplicons were sequenced on the Illumina platform. The authors' analysis ran thus. Error correction of the sequences involved clustering with frequency ratios plus a modified nearest-neighbor algorithm, after which the sequences were analyzed in the immunoSEQ Analyzer using IMGT gene definitions. At each rarefaction depth, TCR richness and evenness were averaged across 20 rarefaction repeats, and any sample with fewer sequences than the depth was left out. Relative abundances of V, D and J genes were compared between groups using Wilcoxon rank sum tests, with FDR correction applied. An intraclass correlation of 90% to 97% for TCR richness and an average of about 82% across over 65 gene segments were obtained from the blinded duplicates. TCRdb carries this immuneACCESS record with in-frame sequences only. Its versions omit some clonotypes, under half of them owing to an unresolved V gene in the studies checked, with the rest unexplained. V, J and clone size are taken as reported in that table, and D and trimming were inferred from the DNA itself. The sample's clone listing holds approximately 15,000 clones. The ten largest clonotypes hold 7.5% to 8.5% of the sample.

The sample comes from a study of T cells in women clearing cervical HPV infection (dated by TCRdb to 2016 to 2018). Background on the whole study: Cases were 20 to 25 women with histologically confirmed HPV16-related CIN3 or worse, including a couple of invasive cancers. The approximately 25 controls were women who cleared a single incident HPV16 infection within 12 months without developing precancer or cancer. Blood from cases was collected at the visit at which the lesion was first identified, whereas blood from controls was collected once infection was no longer detected. For cases, a median interval of approximately 150 days, with an interquartile range of about 85 to 200 days, was observed between lesion detection and blood sampling. Since only a few of the women had HLA typing available, the possibility that HLA type was acting as a confounder could not be ruled out. This exploratory proof-of-principle case-control study, nested within the Guanacaste HPV Natural History Study in Costa Rica, compared TCR repertoires among women with different cervical HPV16 outcomes. Cases were matched to controls by age within five years and by the year the sample was collected. Cases had a median age of approximately 35 years compared with under 40 for controls, and baseline characteristics showed no significant differences between the groups. In the parent cohort, 9,000 to 13,000 women aged 18 or older were enrolled in Guanacaste, Costa Rica, during about 1992 to 1994 and were followed for six to seven years. Five blinded duplicates per group were added as quality controls, so that roughly 60 samples were obtained: about 50 participants and 10 replicates. What the work shows at the level of the full study, not this receptor alone: TCR repertoire richness was significantly higher in CIN3+ cases than in controls across sequencing depths, while evenness did not differ. Random forest classifiers that combined richness and V gene abundances separated cases from controls with an estimated AUC of under 0.85. The cross-sectional design could not show whether associations preceded infection or resulted from it; effector/memory subsets and HPV-specific T cells were not isolated. TRBV6-7 relative abundance was lower in cases than in controls (approximately 0.11% versus 0.16%; Bonferroni P = 0.0008). Because T-cell numbers per sample were unknown, differences in richness could reflect varying T-cell content rather than repertoire biology.

Sequenced material: blood buffy coat. The sequence was obtained from a woman aged 18 to 75 with a cervical HPV16 infection that either progressed to CIN3+ or cleared (not recorded which). The rearranged segments are TRBV6-4 and TRBJ1-2; 9 junctional bases match TRBD1. CDR3 DNA (partial): TGTGCCAGCAGTGACACGGACAGGGGCTATGGC. It encodes CASSDTDRGYG. The CDR3 in its entirety is CASSDTDRGYGYTF.